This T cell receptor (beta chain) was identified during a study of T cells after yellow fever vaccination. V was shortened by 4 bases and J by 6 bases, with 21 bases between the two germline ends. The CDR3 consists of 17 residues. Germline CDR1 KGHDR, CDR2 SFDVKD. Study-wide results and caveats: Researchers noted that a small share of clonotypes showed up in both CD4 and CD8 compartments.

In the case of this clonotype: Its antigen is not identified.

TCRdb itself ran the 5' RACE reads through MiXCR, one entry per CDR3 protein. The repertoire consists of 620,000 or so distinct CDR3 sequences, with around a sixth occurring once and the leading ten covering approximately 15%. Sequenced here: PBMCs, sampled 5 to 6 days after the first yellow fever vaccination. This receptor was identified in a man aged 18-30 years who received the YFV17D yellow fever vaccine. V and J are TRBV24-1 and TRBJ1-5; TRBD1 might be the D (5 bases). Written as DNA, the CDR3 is TGTGCCACCAGTGACTCCAAGGTGGGACGGGGGGTTCAGCCCCAGCATTTT. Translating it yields CATSDSKVGRGVQPQHF.